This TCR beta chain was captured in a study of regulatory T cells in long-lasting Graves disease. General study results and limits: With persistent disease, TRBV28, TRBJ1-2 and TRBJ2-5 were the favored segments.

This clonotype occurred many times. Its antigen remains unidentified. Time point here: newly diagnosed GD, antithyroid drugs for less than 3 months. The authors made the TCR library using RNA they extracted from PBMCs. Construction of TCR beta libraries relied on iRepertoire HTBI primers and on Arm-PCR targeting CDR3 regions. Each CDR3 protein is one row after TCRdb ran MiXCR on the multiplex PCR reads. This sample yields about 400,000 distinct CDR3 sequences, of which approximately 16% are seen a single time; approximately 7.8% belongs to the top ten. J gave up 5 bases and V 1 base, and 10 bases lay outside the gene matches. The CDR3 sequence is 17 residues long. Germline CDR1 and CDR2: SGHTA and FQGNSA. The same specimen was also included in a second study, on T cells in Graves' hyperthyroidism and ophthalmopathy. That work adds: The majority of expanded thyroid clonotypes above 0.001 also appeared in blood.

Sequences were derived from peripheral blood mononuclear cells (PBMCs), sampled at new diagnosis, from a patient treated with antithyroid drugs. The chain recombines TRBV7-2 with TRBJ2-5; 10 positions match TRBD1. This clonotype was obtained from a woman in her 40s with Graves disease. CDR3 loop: CASSLGGATGGVETQYF. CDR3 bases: TGTGCCAGCAGCTTAGGGGGAGCGACAGGGGGCGTTGAGACCCAGTACTTC.